The present TCR beta chain was sequenced within a study of CD8 T cell repertoires and HIV-1 epitope variants. Germline V gene sequence: CDR1 MNHNS, CDR2 SASEGT. The CDR3 has 12 amino acids, counting both end residues. TCR beta CDR3 was sequenced at survey depth on immunoSEQ. Sequencing used immunoSEQ multiplex PCR; TCRdb keeps in-frame clones, though not all of them. The data hold some 87,000 clones, with roughly 80% observed a single time. With respect to this clone: This is likely a read error, given that the CDR3 carries no conserved phenylalanine or tryptophan at its end. The limits of the CDR3 on the DNA are not certain, so only TCRdb's listed CDR3 is given.

Sequencing was carried out using uncultured baseline CD8+ T cells from peripheral blood mononuclear cells (PBMCs). The chain is built from TRBV6-1 and TRBJ2-7; the listed D gene, TRBD1, was not tested against the DNA. The origin of this receptor is a male donor with HIV. The CDR3 reads CASSERGLVGIL.